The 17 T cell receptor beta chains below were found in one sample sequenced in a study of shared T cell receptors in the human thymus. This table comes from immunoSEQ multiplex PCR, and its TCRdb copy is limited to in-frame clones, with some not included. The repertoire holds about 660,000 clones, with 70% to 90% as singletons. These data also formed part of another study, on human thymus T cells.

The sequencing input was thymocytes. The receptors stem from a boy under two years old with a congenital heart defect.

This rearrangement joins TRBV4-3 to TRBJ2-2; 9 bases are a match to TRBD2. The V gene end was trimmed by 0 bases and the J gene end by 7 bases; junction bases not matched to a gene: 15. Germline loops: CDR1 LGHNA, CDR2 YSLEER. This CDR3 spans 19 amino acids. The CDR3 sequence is CASSQDRIWPSGKNGELFF. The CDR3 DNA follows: TGCGCCAGCAGCCAAGATAGGATTTGGCCTAGCGGGAAGAACGGGGAGCTGTTTTTT.

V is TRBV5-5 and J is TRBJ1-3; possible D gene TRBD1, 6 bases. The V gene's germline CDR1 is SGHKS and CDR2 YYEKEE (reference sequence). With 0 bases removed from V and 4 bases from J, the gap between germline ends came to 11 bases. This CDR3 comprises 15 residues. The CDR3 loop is CASSLADSQGNTIYF. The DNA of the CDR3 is TGTGCCAGCAGCTTGGCGGACAGTCAAGGAAACACCATATATTTT.

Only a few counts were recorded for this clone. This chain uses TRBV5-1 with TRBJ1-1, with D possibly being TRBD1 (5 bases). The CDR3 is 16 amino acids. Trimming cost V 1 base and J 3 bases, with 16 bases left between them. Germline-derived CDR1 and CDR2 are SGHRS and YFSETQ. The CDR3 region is CASSLQAGPSHTEAFF. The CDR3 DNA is TGCGCCAGCAGCTTGCAAGCAGGGCCCAGTCACACTGAAGCTTTCTTT.

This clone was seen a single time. The DNA of the CDR3 is TGCGCCAGCAGCCAAGATTTGGCAGCGAACACCGGGGAGCTGTTTTTT. It encodes CASSQDLAANTGELFF. The chain combines TRBV4-3 with TRBJ2-2; D is uncertain. V was shortened by 0 bases and J by 0 bases, with 8 bases between the two germline ends. This CDR3 has 16 amino acids. CDR1 LGHNA and CDR2 YSLEER come from the germline V gene.

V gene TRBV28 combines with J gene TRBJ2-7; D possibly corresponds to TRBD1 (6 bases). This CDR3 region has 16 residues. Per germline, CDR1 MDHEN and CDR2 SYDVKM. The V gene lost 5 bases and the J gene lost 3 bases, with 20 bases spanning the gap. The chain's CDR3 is CASSPLIRDTFYEQYF. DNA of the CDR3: TGTGCCAGCAGTCCATTAATCCGGGACACCTTCTACGAGCAGTACTTC.

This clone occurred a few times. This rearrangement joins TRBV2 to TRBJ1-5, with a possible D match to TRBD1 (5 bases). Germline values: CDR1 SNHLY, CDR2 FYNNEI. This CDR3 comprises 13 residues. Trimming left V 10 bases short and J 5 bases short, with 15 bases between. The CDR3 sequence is CATQTETDQPQHF. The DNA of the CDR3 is TGTGCCACCCAAACAGAGACAGATCAGCCCCAGCATTTT.

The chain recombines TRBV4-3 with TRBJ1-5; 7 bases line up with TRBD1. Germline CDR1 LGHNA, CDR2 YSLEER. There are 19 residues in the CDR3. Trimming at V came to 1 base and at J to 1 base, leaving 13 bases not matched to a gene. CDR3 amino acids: CASSQGRLQGQGSNQPQHF. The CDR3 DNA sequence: TGCGCCAGCAGCCAAGGCAGATTACAGGGGCAGGGGAGCAATCAGCCCCAGCATTTT.

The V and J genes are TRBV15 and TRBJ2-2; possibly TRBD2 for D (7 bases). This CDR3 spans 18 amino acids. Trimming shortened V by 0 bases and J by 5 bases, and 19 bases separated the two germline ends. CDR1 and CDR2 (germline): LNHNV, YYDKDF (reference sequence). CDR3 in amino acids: CATSRDLGGQGRTGELFF. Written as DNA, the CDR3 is TGTGCCACCAGCAGAGATTTGGGGGGGCAGGGGCGTACCGGGGAGCTGTTTTTT.

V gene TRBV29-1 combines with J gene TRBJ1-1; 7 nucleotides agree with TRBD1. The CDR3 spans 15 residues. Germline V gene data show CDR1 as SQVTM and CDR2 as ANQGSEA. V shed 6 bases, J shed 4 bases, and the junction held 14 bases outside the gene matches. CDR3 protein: CSVGSKPGGITEAFF. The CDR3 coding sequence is TGCAGCGTAGGGAGCAAGCCAGGGGGGATCACTGAAGCTTTCTTT.

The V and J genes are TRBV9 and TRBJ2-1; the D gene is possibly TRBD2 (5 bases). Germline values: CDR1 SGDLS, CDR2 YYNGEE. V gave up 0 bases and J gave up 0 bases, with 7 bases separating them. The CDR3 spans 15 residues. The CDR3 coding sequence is TGTGCCAGCAGCGTAGCGGACTTCTCCTACAATGAGCAGTTCTTC. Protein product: CASSVADFSYNEQFF.

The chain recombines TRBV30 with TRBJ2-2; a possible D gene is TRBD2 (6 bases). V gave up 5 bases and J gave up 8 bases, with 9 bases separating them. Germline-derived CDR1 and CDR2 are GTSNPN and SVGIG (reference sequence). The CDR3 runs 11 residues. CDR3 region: CAWLGGGELFF. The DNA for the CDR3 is TGTGCCTGGTTGGGGGGTGGGGAGCTGTTTTTT.

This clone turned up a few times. The CDR3 region has the DNA TGTGCCAGCAGTTTCTCGACAGTCCTCTATGGCTACACCTTC. Translated: CASSFSTVLYGYTF. The chain has TRBV28 and TRBJ1-2, with a tentative D call TRBD1 (5 bases). The CDR3 runs to 14 residues. CDR1 MDHEN and CDR2 SYDVKM come from the germline V gene. Trimming removed 3 bases at V and 4 bases at J, with 12 bases between.

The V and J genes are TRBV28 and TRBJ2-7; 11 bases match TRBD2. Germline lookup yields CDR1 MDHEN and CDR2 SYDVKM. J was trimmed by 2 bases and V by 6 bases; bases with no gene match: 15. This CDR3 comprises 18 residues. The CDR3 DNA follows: TGTGCCAGCAGCCGGTGGAAGTCGAAGACTAGCGGGACCTACGAGCAGTACTTC. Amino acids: CASSRWKSKTSGTYEQYF.

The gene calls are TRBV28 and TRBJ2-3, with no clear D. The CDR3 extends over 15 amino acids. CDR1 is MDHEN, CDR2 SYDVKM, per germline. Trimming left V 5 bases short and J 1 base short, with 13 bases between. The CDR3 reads CASSLRNLGTDTQYF. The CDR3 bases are TGTGCCAGCAGTCTCAGGAACTTGGGCACAGATACGCAGTATTTT.

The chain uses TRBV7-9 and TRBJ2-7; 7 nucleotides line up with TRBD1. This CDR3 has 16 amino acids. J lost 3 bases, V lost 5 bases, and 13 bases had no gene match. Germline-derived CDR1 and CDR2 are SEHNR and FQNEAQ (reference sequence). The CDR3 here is CASSPLSTGKNYEQYF. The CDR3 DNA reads TGTGCCAGCAGCCCTCTCTCGACAGGGAAGAACTACGAGCAGTACTTC. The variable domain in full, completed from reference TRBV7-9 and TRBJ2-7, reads DTGVSQNPRHKITKRGQNVTFRCDPISEHNRLYWYRQTLGQGPEFLTYFQNEAQLEKSRLLSDRFSAERPKGSFSTLEIQRTEQGDSAMYLCASSPLSTGKNYEQYFGPGTRLTVT.

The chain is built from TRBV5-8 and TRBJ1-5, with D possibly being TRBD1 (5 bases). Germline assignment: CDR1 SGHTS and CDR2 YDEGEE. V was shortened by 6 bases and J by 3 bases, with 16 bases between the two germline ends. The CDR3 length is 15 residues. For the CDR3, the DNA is TGTGCCAGCAACCCCGGGGGGGGGTCCAATCAGCCCCAGCATTTT. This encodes CASNPGGGSNQPQHF.

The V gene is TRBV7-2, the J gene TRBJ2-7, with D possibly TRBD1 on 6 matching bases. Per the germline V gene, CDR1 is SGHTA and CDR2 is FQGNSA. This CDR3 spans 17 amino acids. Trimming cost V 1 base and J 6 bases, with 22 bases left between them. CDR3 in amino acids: CASSLEGSEQGFCEQYF. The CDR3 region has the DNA TGTGCCAGCAGCTTAGAGGGTTCGGAACAGGGTTTCTGCGAGCAGTACTTC.